One and the same sample provided the 23 T cell receptor beta chains below, sequenced in a study of blood T cell repertoires in COVID-19. Produced via immunoSEQ multiplex PCR; TCRdb's table is partial and in-frame only. The sample comprises 60,000 to 65,000 clones, 70% to 90% of which are singletons, and around 8.3% rests with the top ten. The sequencing input was peripheral blood. The origin of the receptors is a human donor with active COVID-19. The donor label of this sample is uncertain.

In this sample, this clone turned up once. This chain connects TRBV7-2 to TRBJ1-1; D uncertain. Per germline, CDR1 SGHTA and CDR2 FQGNSA. The ends were cut back, 1 base at V and 10 bases at J, with 10 bases in the middle. CDR3 size: 12 residues. The CDR3 protein is CASSLVALRAFF. The CDR3 nucleotides read TGTGCCAGCAGCTTAGTGGCCCTCAGAGCTTTCTTT.

The genes are TRBV10-3 and TRBJ2-2; no clear D gene. Germline V gene data show CDR1 as ENHRY and CDR2 as SYGVKD. The CDR3 spans 10 residues. The V end was cut by 11 bases, the J end by 6 bases, with 7 bases between. The CDR3, as DNA: TGTGCCCCCCGGTCCGGGGAGCTGTTTTTT. Amino acid sequence: CAPRSGELFF.

The V and J genes are TRBV10-1 and TRBJ1-2; no clear D. The V end lost 4 bases, the J end lost 3 bases, and 9 bases lay between the germline ends. This CDR3 has 13 residues. Germline CDR1 WNHNN, CDR2 SYGVQD (reference sequence). The CDR3 region is CASSASGDYGYTF. CDR3 bases: TGCGCCAGCAGTGCGTCGGGAGACTATGGCTACACCTTC.

The chain employs TRBV5-4 and TRBJ2-3; 9 positions match TRBD1. V was clipped by 4 bases and J by 2 bases; unmatched bases: 11. Germline V gives CDR1 SGHNT, CDR2 YYREEE (reference sequence). The CDR3 extends over 17 amino acids. CDR3 DNA: TGTGCCAGCAGCCCACCGCCGACAGGGGGATCCACAGATACGCAGTATTTT. Translating it yields CASSPPPTGGSTDTQYF.

The table lists this clone with a count of one. This sequence joins TRBV3-1 (or the pseudogene TRBV3-2) and TRBJ1-5, with 8 bases lining up with TRBD1. CDR1 is LGHDT, CDR2 YNNKEL, per germline (reference sequence). This CDR3 comprises 14 residues. V lost 4 bases to trimming and J lost 7 bases; unmatched junction nucleotides: 6. CDR3 nucleotides: TGTGCCAGCAGCCTTAGCACAGGGGGACAGCCCCAGCATTTT. Translating gives CASSLSTGGQPQHF.

The chain links TRBV18 to TRBJ2-7; a possible D gene is TRBD1 (5 bases). V shed 5 bases and J shed 3 bases, with 26 bases lying between them. This CDR3 region has 18 residues. Per the germline V gene, CDR1 is KGHSH and CDR2 is LQKENI. Written as DNA, the CDR3 is TGTGCCAGCTCAGAAGGGGAATTCGGACCGCTGAAACTCTACGAGCAGTACTTC. Translation: CASSEGEFGPLKLYEQYF. Based on the CDR3 plus reference TRBV18 and TRBJ2-7, the full variable domain is NAGVMQNPRHLVRRRGQEARLRCSPMKGHSHVYWYRQLPEEGLKFMVYLQKENIIDESGMPKERFSAEFPKEGPSILRIQQVVRGDSAAYFCASSEGEFGPLKLYEQYFGPGTRLTVT.

The V gene is TRBV6-2 or TRBV6-3, the J gene TRBJ2-1; 13 positions match TRBD2. Unmatched junction bases numbered 8, after V lost 6 bases and J lost 3 bases. CDR3 length: 17 amino acids. Germline V lookup: CDR1 MNHEY, CDR2 SVGEGT. The CDR3 spells CASSQTSGRLIYNEQFF. The CDR3 DNA sequence: TGTGCCAGCAGCCAGACTAGCGGGAGGCTGATCTACAATGAGCAGTTCTTC.

This clone was seen only once. The chain joins TRBV5-1 to TRBJ2-7; TRBD2 aligns across 15 bases. V lost 4 bases, J lost 1 base, and 3 bases stayed unmatched. The CDR3 runs 16 residues. From germline, CDR1 is SGHRS and CDR2 YFSETQ. The CDR3 region is CASSAGTSGGSYEQYF. CDR3 DNA sequence: TGCGCCAGCAGCGCCGGGACTAGCGGGGGGTCCTACGAGCAGTACTTC.

The CDR3 region is CASSFFPTDTQYF. CDR3 nucleotides: TGTGCCAGCAGCTTCTTTCCCACAGATACGCAGTATTTT. This chain links TRBV5-4 with TRBJ2-3; D is unclear. Germline V gene lookup returns CDR1 SGHNT and CDR2 YYREEE (reference sequence). Trimming left V 2 bases short and J 2 bases short, with 6 bases between. This CDR3 is built from 13 residues.

The chain carries TRBV19 and TRBJ2-5; D gene uncertain. The CDR3 totals 14 residues. CDR1 is LNHDA and CDR2 is SQIVND in the germline V gene (reference sequence). The V end lost 3 bases, the J end lost 0 bases, and 8 bases lay between the germline ends. The CDR3 region has the DNA TGTGCCAGTAGTATTCGCGGTTACCAAGAGACCCAGTACTTC. It codes for CASSIRGYQETQYF.

The V call is TRBV11-1, the J call TRBJ2-7, with D possibly being TRBD1 (7 bases). CDR3 length: 16 residues. Per the germline V gene, CDR1 is SGHAT and CDR2 is FQDESV (reference sequence). Trimming removed 1 base at V and 2 bases at J, with 15 bases between. The CDR3 DNA reads TGTGCCAGCAGCTTAGAGCTAGCAGGGGGGACCTACGAGCAGTACTTC. It yields the protein CASSLELAGGTYEQYF.

This sequence joins TRBV7-9 and TRBJ2-7; TRBD2 aligns across 7 bases. From germline, CDR1 is SEHNR and CDR2 FQNEAQ (reference sequence). Trimming took 4 bases from V and 1 from J; bases not matched to a gene: 4. The CDR3 consists of 14 residues. The DNA for the CDR3 is TGTGCCAGCAGCTCCCGGGGGGTATCCTACGAGCAGTACTTC. The encoded protein is CASSSRGVSYEQYF.

The V gene is TRBV5-5, the J gene TRBJ2-7, with a possible D match to TRBD2 (7 bases). CDR1 is SGHKS and CDR2 is YYEKEE in the germline V gene (reference sequence). Trimming took 4 bases from V and 3 from J, leaving 29 bases between them. This CDR3 is 19 amino acids long. The CDR3 loop reads CASSRREGLINRDLYEQYF. CDR3 sequence (DNA): TGTGCCAGCAGCCGAAGGGAGGGACTAATAAACAGGGATCTCTACGAGCAGTACTTC.

The rearrangement links TRBV5-1 to TRBJ2-2, with D possibly being TRBD1 (6 bases). Germline V lookup: CDR1 SGHRS, CDR2 YFSETQ. With 2 bases removed from V and 1 base from J, the gap between germline ends came to 9 bases. CDR3 length equals 15 residues. The CDR3 loop reads CASSFMTGNTGELFF. In DNA, the CDR3 is TGCGCCAGCAGCTTCATGACAGGGAACACCGGGGAGCTGTTTTTT.

The CDR3 sequence is CASSPPTGSPGNTIYF. The CDR3, as DNA: TGTGCCAGCAGTCCACCGACAGGGTCGCCTGGAAACACCATATATTTT. The chain joins TRBV2 to TRBJ1-3; TRBD1 matches 7 bases. The CDR3 covers 16 residues. Germline-derived CDR1 and CDR2 are SNHLY and FYNNEI. Trimming at V came to 5 bases and at J to 2 bases, leaving 9 bases not matched to a gene.

J is TRBJ1-1 and V is TRBV11-2; TRBD1 is a possible D gene (6 bases). Per the germline V gene, CDR1 is SGHAT and CDR2 is FQNNGV. Trimming pared 6 bases from V and 2 bases from J, leaving 10 bases between. The CDR3 sequence is 13 residues long. The CDR3 nucleotides are TGTGCCAGCAGGGGGGGGCTTAACACTGAAGCTTTCTTT. As protein: CASRGGLNTEAFF.

The chain combines TRBV7-2 with TRBJ2-3; 11 bases match TRBD2. This CDR3 comprises 18 residues. Germline CDR1 SGHTA, CDR2 FQGNSA. J gave up 5 bases and V 2 bases, and 12 bases lay outside the gene matches. In DNA form, the CDR3 reads TGTGCCAGCAGCTTAAGGTCTAATAGCGGGGGGGCGGTAGATACGCAGTATTTT. As protein: CASSLRSNSGGAVDTQYF.

This chain uses TRBV7-2 with TRBJ2-3; the match to TRBD2 covers 11 bases. Germline V gene data show CDR1 as SGHTA and CDR2 as FQGNSA. The CDR3 covers 17 residues. Losses at the gene ends were 3 bases for V and 6 bases for J; bases not matched to a gene: 11. CDR3: CASSFLAGGLSADTQYF. In DNA form, the CDR3 reads TGTGCCAGCAGCTTTTTAGCGGGGGGGCTTTCTGCGGATACGCAGTATTTT.

The V call is TRBV19, the J call TRBJ2-3, with TRBD2 matching over 12 bases. Germline V CDR1 and CDR2: LNHDA, SQIVND (reference sequence). The CDR3 totals 15 residues. Germline trimming cut 10 bases from V and 0 bases from J; bases unmatched to any gene: 5. CDR3 DNA: TGTGCCACTATAGGGACTAGCGGGAGCACAGATACGCAGTATTTT. It translates to CATIGTSGSTDTQYF.

This sequence joins TRBV7-2 and TRBJ2-1; maybe TRBD2 (6 bases). The CDR3 length is 15 residues. Trimming stripped 1 base from V and 8 bases from J, with 15 bases between. Looked up from germline, CDR1 is SGHTA and CDR2 is FQGNSA. The CDR3 is CASSLVAGSVHEQFF. For the CDR3, the DNA is TGTGCCAGCAGCTTAGTCGCCGGGAGCGTCCATGAGCAGTTCTTC.

V usage is TRBV6-2 or TRBV6-3 and J usage is TRBJ2-2; no definite D call. This CDR3 is 18 amino acids long. CDR1 is MNHEY and CDR2 is SVGEGT in the germline V gene. V gave up 0 bases and J gave up 0 bases, with 14 bases separating them. CDR3 DNA: TGTGCCAGCAGTTACTCATTCGGGTCCCCTACGAACACCGGGGAGCTGTTTTTT. Its protein product is CASSYSFGSPTNTGELFF.

The chain recombines TRBV6-2 or TRBV6-3 with TRBJ2-3; 11 bases are a match to TRBD2. The CDR3 has 15 residues. Germline values: CDR1 MNHEY, CDR2 SVGEGT. The ends lost 5 bases at V and 5 bases at J; junction bases unmatched: 6. CDR3 nucleotide sequence: TGTGCCAGCAGTGTAGCGGGGGGGCCGGGAGATACGCAGTATTTT. Encoded protein: CASSVAGGPGDTQYF.

This rearrangement joins TRBV5-1 to TRBJ1-4; no definite D call. The CDR3 is 16 residues long. The germline gives CDR1 SGHRS, CDR2 YFSETQ. Trimming shortened V by 5 bases and J by 0 bases, and 14 bases separated the two germline ends. The CDR3, as DNA: TGCGCCAGCAGAGGCTCGTACAGTGCAACTAATGAAAAACTGTTTTTT. This codes for CASRGSYSATNEKLFF.